Following are 24 T cell receptor beta chains from one sample sequenced in a study of CD8 T cells in Susac syndrome. It was with random hexamers that about 0.45 to 1 ug RNA was reverse transcribed. Using its own MiXCR run on the immunoSEQ multiplex PCR reads, TCRdb lists one record per CDR3 protein. This sample has about 160,000 distinct CDR3 sequences, with about 90% found just once. Sequencing input: CD4+ T cells from PBMCs. Receptor source: a human donor in good health.

The rearrangement joins TRBV20-1 to TRBJ2-7, with 8 bases fitting TRBD2. This CDR3 contains 19 residues. Looked up from germline, CDR1 is DFQATT and CDR2 is SNEGSKA (reference sequence). J gave up 2 bases and V 6 bases, and 24 bases lay outside the gene matches. The CDR3 sequence is CSAVPTGGLAGPSPYEQYF. CDR3 bases: TGCAGTGCAGTCCCGACGGGCGGGCTAGCGGGTCCCTCACCCTACGAGCAGTACTTC.

The chain couples TRBV7-3 to TRBJ2-3; 7 bases align to TRBD2. The junction had 3 bases not matched to a gene; V was cut back by 4 bases and J by 2 bases. Germline CDR1 is SGHTA and CDR2 is FQGTGA. The CDR3 is 14 residues long. The CDR3 coding sequence is TGTGCCAGCAGCTCAGCGGGGTACACAGATACGCAGTATTTT. It codes for CASSSAGYTDTQYF. Full variable domain (outside the CDR3, taken from reference TRBV7-3 and TRBJ2-3): GAGVSQTPSNKVTEKGKYVELRCDPISGHTALYWYRQSLGQGPEFLIYFQGTGAADDSGLPNDRFFAVRPEGSVSTLKIQRTERGDSAVYLCASSSAGYTDTQYFGPGTRLTVL.

The sample holds one count of this clonotype. The rearrangement uses TRBV7-3 and TRBJ2-2; 9 nucleotides agree with TRBD1. Germline V lookup: CDR1 SGHTA, CDR2 FQGTGA. The J segment lost 5 bases and the V segment lost 5 bases, leaving 9 bases of the junction unmatched. This CDR3 spans 16 amino acids. CDR3 in DNA: TGTGCCAGCAGCGCATCCGGGACAGGGCGGACCGGGGAGCTGTTTTTT. Translation: CASSASGTGRTGELFF.

The CDR3 DNA reads as TGCGCCAGCAGCTTAGAACTAGCGACTGGGGAGCTGTTTTTT. Residues: CASSLELATGELFF. The chain employs TRBV5-1 and TRBJ2-2, with 7 bases lining up with TRBD2. V shed 2 bases, J shed 8 bases, and the junction held 6 bases outside the gene matches. Germline loops: CDR1 SGHRS, CDR2 YFSETQ. CDR3 length: 14 residues.

This clonotype came up once. The V and J genes are TRBV7-9 and TRBJ2-2; 8 positions match TRBD1. V lost 4 bases and J lost 7; bases outside the gene matches: 8. Germline lookup yields CDR1 SEHNR and CDR2 FQNEAQ (reference sequence). The CDR3 loop spans 15 amino acids. Written as DNA, the CDR3 is TGTGCCAGCAGCTCTCGGACAGGGAAGGGCGGGGAGCTGTTTTTT. This translates into CASSSRTGKGGELFF.

The chain combines TRBV3-1 with TRBJ2-1; D possibly corresponds to TRBD2 (5 bases). Germline V lookup: CDR1 LGHDT, CDR2 YNNKEL (reference sequence). Trimming shortened V by 1 base and J by 3 bases, and 13 bases separated the two germline ends. The CDR3 covers 16 residues. This CDR3 reads CASSQGRLVLYNEQFF. CDR3 nucleotide sequence: TGTGCCAGCAGCCAAGGGAGGCTAGTCCTCTACAATGAGCAGTTCTTC.

The CDR3 coding sequence is TGTGCCACCAGTGACCCCGGACAGGGGAATAGGGGTGAGCAGTTCTTC. Its protein is CATSDPGQGNRGEQFF. The rearrangement joins TRBV24-1 to TRBJ2-1; TRBD1 matches at 9 bases. J lost 9 bases, V lost 4 bases, and 12 bases had no gene match. The CDR3 has 16 amino acids. Per the germline V gene, CDR1 is KGHDR and CDR2 is SFDVKD.

This chain joins TRBV7-2 and TRBJ2-3; D perhaps matches TRBD2 (6 bases). CDR3 length equals 17 residues. Germline CDR1 reads SGHTA; CDR2 reads FQGNSA. Trimming took 1 base from V and 2 from J, leaving 16 bases between them. CDR3 coding DNA: TGTGCCAGCAGCTTAGGAGGGGCGGGGTCCTCCACAGATACGCAGTATTTT. Translation: CASSLGGAGSSTDTQYF.

This chain links TRBV7-9 with TRBJ2-5, with D possibly being TRBD1 (5 bases). This CDR3 contains 12 residues. Germline V CDR1 and CDR2: SEHNR, FQNEAQ (reference sequence). Trimming took off 8 bases at V and 4 bases at J, with 11 bases between the two ends. CDR3 coding DNA: TGTGCCAGCCGGTGGGGCCGAGAGACCCAGTACTTC. Translating it yields CASRWGRETQYF.

The V call is TRBV14, the J call TRBJ2-7; 9 nucleotides align to TRBD2. The CDR3 runs 16 residues. Germline CDR1 and CDR2: SGHDN and FVKESK. V lost 2 bases, J lost 3 bases, and 8 bases stayed unmatched. CDR3 amino acids: CASSQPPGTSNYEQYF. CDR3 nucleotide sequence: TGTGCCAGCAGCCAACCTCCAGGGACTAGCAACTACGAGCAGTACTTC.

As to this clonotype: Mismatch with germline at one junction end may stem from a read error. V usage is TRBV29-1 and J usage is TRBJ2-2; D is tentatively TRBD1 or TRBD2 (6 bases each). Looked up from germline, CDR1 is SQVTM and CDR2 is ANQGSEA. The CDR3 extends over 16 amino acids. As DNA, the CDR3 is TGCATCGTTGAAGTCTCGGGGGCGCTGGACACCGGGGAGCTGTTTTTT. This encodes CIVEVSGALDTGELFF.

The chain recombines TRBV27 with TRBJ1-1; 8 positions agree with TRBD1. The CDR3 contains 16 residues. J was trimmed by 2 bases and V by 5 bases; bases with no gene match: 10. Germline V gene data show CDR1 as MNHEY and CDR2 as SMNVEV (reference sequence). CDR3 DNA: TGTGCCAGCAGTCCGGCCCTCGGACAGGGCAACACTGAAGCTTTCTTT. It codes for CASSPALGQGNTEAFF.

This chain joins TRBV7-2 and TRBJ2-3; D gene uncertain. CDR3 size: 14 residues. The V gene lost 2 bases and the J gene lost 3 bases, with 9 bases spanning the gap. Germline CDR1 and CDR2: SGHTA and FQGNSA. The CDR3 nucleotides are TGTGCCAGCAGCTTATCGACGAGGACAGATACGCAGTATTTT. This sequence encodes CASSLSTRTDTQYF.

This clonotype showed up just a few times. The gene calls are TRBV28 and TRBJ1-2; D not resolved. The CDR3 is made up of 12 amino acids. From germline, CDR1 is MDHEN and CDR2 SYDVKM. V lost 3 bases and J 3 bases, leaving 5 bases between the germline ends. CDR3 amino acids: CASSLADYGYTF. In DNA, the CDR3 is TGTGCCAGCAGTTTGGCAGACTATGGCTACACCTTC.

This clonotype came up once. This chain uses TRBV3-1 with TRBJ1-1; 7 nucleotides match TRBD1. This CDR3 has 14 amino acids. Per the germline V gene, CDR1 is LGHDT and CDR2 is YNNKEL (reference sequence). Unmatched junction bases numbered 6, after V lost 3 bases and J lost 5 bases. The CDR3 reads CASSQIRGETEAFF. DNA of the CDR3: TGTGCCAGCAGCCAGATCAGGGGGGAGACTGAAGCTTTCTTT.

The CDR3 here is CASSTSDRRNEKLFF. DNA of the CDR3: TGTGCCAGCAGTACCTCTGACAGGAGAAATGAAAAACTGTTTTTT. The chain couples TRBV6-2 or TRBV6-3 to TRBJ1-4; weak D call: TRBD1 (6 bases). Germline CDR1 MNHEY, CDR2 SVGEGT. V lost 5 bases and J 5 bases, leaving 15 bases between the germline ends. This CDR3 has 15 amino acids.

V is TRBV7-2 and J is TRBJ1-6, with D unresolved. CDR3 length: 12 residues. Germline V gene data show CDR1 as SGHTA and CDR2 as FQGNSA. Trimming left V 6 bases short and J 6 bases short, with 6 bases between. CDR3 bases: TGTGCCAGCAGTACTGCTAATTCACCCCTCCACTTT. This translates into CASSTANSPLHF. The full variable domain, in which reference TRBV7-2 and TRBJ1-6 provide the parts outside the CDR3, is GAGVSQSPSNKVTEKGKDVELRCDPISGHTALYWYRQSLGQGLEFLIYFQGNSAPDKSGLPSDRFSAERTGGSVSTLTIQRTQQEDSAVYLCASSTANSPLHFGNGTRLTVT.

The chain has TRBV11-2 and TRBJ2-3; D possibly corresponds to TRBD1 (5 bases). The V and J ends lost 0 bases and 6 bases respectively, with 13 bases between them. This CDR3 has 15 residues. Germline CDR1 is SGHAT and CDR2 is FQNNGV. The CDR3 is CASSLDLGDSDTQYF. DNA of the CDR3: TGTGCCAGCAGCTTAGATCTAGGGGATTCCGATACGCAGTATTTT.

V is TRBV14 and J is TRBJ2-5, with no clear D. Germline V gene lookup returns CDR1 SGHDN and CDR2 FVKESK. This CDR3 comprises 13 residues. V was cut by 1 base and J by 7 bases, with 10 bases left in between. In nucleotides, the CDR3 is TGTGCCAGCAGCCAAGTGGCGACTGGGACCCAGTACTTC. The encoded protein is CASSQVATGTQYF.

The chain recombines TRBV10-3 with TRBJ2-7; no firm D call. Germline CDR1 and CDR2: ENHRY and SYGVKD. The V end was cut by 3 bases, the J end by 2 bases, with 5 bases between. This CDR3 region has 12 residues. The CDR3 nucleotides are TGTGCCATCAGTGACCATACCTACGAGCAGTACTTC. It yields the protein CAISDHTYEQYF.

The chain links TRBV12-3 or TRBV12-4 to TRBJ2-5; tentatively, D is TRBD2 (6 bases). This CDR3 has 14 residues. Between the trimmed V and J ends, which lost 1 base and 5 bases, there was a span of 11 bases. This CDR3 is CASSLEPSGETQYF. In DNA, the CDR3 is TGTGCCAGCAGTTTAGAACCAAGCGGGGAGACCCAGTACTTC.

The gene calls are TRBV18 and TRBJ2-1; 15 nucleotides align to TRBD2. With 6 bases clipped from V and 10 bases from J, the junction kept 7 bases outside the gene matches. Germline-derived CDR1 and CDR2 are KGHSH and LQKENI. The CDR3 contains 15 residues. CDR3 loop: CASSPGLAGGREQFF. The CDR3 bases are TGTGCCAGCTCCCCCGGACTAGCGGGAGGGCGGGAGCAGTTCTTC. Looking up the rest from reference TRBV18 and TRBJ2-1 gives the full variable domain: NAGVMQNPRHLVRRRGQEARLRCSPMKGHSHVYWYRQLPEEGLKFMVYLQKENIIDESGMPKERFSAEFPKEGPSILRIQQVVRGDSAAYFCASSPGLAGGREQFFGPGTRLTVL.

The J gene is TRBJ2-3, the V gene TRBV7-9; 8 bases line up with TRBD2. The CDR3 has 16 amino acids. Germline lookup yields CDR1 SEHNR and CDR2 FQNEAQ (reference sequence). Germline trimming cut 5 bases from V and 6 bases from J; bases unmatched to any gene: 13. This CDR3 reads CASSLPSGSFQDTQYF. CDR3 nucleotide sequence: TGTGCCAGCAGCCTACCGAGCGGGAGTTTTCAGGATACGCAGTATTTT. Full variable domain (rest looked up from reference TRBV7-9 and TRBJ2-3): DTGVSQNPRHKITKRGQNVTFRCDPISEHNRLYWYRQTLGQGPEFLTYFQNEAQLEKSRLLSDRFSAERPKGSFSTLEIQRTEQGDSAMYLCASSLPSGSFQDTQYFGPGTRLTVL.

This chain connects TRBV21-1 to TRBJ2-1; no DNA check was done on the table's D call, TRBD2. TRBV21-1 is classified as a pseudogene. CDR3 length: 15 amino acids. CDR3 DNA sequence: TGTGCCAGCAGCAAAGGGCAGGGCCTCTACAATGAGCAGTTCTTC. The encoded protein is CASSKGQGLYNEQFF.